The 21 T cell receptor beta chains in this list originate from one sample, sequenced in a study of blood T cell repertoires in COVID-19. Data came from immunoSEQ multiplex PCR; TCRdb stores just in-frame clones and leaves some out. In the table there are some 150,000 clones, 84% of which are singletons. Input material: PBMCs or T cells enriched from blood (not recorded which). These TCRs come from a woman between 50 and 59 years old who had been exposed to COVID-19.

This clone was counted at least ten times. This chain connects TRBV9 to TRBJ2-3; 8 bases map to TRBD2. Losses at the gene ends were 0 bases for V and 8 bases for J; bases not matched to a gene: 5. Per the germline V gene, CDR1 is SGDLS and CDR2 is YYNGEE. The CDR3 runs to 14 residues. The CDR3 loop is CASSVAGREGTQYF. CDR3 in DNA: TGTGCCAGCAGCGTAGCCGGGAGGGAGGGTACGCAGTATTTT. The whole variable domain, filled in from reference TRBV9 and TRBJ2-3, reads DSGVTQTPKHLITATGQRVTLRCSPRSGDLSVYWYQQSLDQGLQFLIQYYNGEERAKGNILERFSAQQFPDLHSELNLSSLELGDSALYFCASSVAGREGTQYFGPGTRLTVL.

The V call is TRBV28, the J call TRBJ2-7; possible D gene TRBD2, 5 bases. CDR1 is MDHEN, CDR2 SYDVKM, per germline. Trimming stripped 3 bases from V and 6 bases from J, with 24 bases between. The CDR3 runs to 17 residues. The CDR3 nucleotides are TGTGCCAGCAGTTTCTTCAAGGAGTCGCGGGCAGGCGGCGAGCAGTACTTC. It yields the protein CASSFFKESRAGGEQYF.

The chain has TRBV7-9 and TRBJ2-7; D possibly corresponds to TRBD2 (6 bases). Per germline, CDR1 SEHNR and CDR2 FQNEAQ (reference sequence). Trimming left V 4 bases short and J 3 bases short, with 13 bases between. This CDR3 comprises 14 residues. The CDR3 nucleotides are TGTGCCAGCAGCTCCGGGAGCGGGTACTACGAGCAGTACTTC. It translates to CASSSGSGYYEQYF.

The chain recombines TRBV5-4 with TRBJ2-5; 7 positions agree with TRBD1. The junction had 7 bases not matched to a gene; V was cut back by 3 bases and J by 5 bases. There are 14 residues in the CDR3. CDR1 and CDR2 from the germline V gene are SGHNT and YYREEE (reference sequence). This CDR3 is CASSYNRGRETQYF. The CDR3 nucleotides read TGTGCCAGCAGCTACAACAGGGGCCGGGAGACCCAGTACTTC.

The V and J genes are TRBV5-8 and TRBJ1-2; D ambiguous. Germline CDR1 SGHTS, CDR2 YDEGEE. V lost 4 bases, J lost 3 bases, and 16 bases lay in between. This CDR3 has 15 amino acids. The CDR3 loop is CASSLGTRWDYGYTF. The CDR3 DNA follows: TGTGCCAGCAGCCTGGGTACCAGGTGGGACTATGGCTACACCTTC.

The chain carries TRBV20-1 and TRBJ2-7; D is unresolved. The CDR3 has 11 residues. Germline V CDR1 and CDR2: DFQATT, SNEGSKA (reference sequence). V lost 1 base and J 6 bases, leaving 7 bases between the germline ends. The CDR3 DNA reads TGCAGTGCTAGAGCTGTCGGCGAGCAGTACTTC. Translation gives CSARAVGEQYF.

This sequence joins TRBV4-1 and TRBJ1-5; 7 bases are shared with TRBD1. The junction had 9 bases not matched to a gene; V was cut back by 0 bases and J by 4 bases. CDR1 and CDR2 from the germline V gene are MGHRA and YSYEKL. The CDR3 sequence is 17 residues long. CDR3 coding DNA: TGCGCCAGCAGCCAAGATCCGCGAGGGGGCCTAAATCAGCCCCAGCATTTT. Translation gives CASSQDPRGGLNQPQHF.

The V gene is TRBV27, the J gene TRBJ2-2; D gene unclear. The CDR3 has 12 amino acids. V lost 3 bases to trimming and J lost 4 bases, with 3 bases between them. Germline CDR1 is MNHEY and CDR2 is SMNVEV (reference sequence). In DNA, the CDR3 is TGTGCCAGCAGTTTTCTCACCGGGGAGCTGTTTTTT. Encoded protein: CASSFLTGELFF.

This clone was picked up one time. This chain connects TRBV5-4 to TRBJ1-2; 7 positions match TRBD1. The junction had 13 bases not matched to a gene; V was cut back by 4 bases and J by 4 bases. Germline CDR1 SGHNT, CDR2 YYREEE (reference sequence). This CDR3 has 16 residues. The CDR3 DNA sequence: TGTGCCAGCAGCCGAGATGGGGACAGTTCTTTCTATGGCTACACCTTC. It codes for CASSRDGDSSFYGYTF.

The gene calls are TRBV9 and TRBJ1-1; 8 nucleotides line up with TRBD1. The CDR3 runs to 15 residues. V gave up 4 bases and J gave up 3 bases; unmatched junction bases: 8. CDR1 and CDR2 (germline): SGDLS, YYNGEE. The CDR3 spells CASSLVQGVDTEAFF. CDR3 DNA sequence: TGTGCCAGCAGCCTCGTACAGGGGGTGGACACTGAAGCTTTCTTT. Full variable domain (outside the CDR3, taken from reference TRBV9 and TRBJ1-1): DSGVTQTPKHLITATGQRVTLRCSPRSGDLSVYWYQQSLDQGLQFLIQYYNGEERAKGNILERFSAQQFPDLHSELNLSSLELGDSALYFCASSLVQGVDTEAFFGQGTRLTVV.

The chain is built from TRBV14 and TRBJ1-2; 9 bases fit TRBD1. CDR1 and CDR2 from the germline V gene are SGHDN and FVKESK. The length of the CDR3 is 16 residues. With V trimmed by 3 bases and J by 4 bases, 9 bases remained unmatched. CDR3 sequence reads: CASSQGGQGYGYGYTF. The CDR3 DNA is TGTGCCAGCAGCCAGGGCGGACAGGGGTATGGCTATGGCTACACCTTC.

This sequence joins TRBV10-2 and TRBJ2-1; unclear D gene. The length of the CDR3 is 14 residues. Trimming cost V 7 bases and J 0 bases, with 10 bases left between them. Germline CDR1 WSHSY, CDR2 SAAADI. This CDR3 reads CASTAASSYNEQFF. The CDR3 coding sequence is TGCGCCAGCACTGCGGCGAGCTCCTACAATGAGCAGTTCTTC.

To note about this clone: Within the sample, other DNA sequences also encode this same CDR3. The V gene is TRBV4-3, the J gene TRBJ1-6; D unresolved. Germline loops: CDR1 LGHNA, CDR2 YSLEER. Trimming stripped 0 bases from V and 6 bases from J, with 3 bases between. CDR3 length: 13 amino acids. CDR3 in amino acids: CASSQEANSPLHF. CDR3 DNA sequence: TGCGCCAGCAGCCAAGAGGCTAATTCACCCCTCCACTTT.

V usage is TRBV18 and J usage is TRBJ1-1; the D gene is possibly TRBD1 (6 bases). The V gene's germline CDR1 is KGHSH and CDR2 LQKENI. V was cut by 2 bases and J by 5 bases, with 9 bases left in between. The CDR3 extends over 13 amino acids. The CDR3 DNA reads TGTGCCAGCTCACCAGGGGGCAATACTGAAGCTTTCTTT. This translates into CASSPGGNTEAFF.

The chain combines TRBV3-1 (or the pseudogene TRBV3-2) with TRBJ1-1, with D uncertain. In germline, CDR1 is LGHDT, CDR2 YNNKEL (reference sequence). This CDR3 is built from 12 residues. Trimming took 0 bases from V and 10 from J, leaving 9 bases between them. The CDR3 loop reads CASSQEAARAFF. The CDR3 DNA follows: TGTGCCAGCAGCCAAGAAGCCGCCCGAGCTTTCTTT.

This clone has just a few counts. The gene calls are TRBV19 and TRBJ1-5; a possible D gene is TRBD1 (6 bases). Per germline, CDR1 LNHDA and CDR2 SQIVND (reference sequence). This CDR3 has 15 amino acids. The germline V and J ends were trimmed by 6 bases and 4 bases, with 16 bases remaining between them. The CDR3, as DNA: TGTGCCAGTAGCTGGCCGGGACACCGAAATCAGCCCCAGCATTTT. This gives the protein CASSWPGHRNQPQHF.

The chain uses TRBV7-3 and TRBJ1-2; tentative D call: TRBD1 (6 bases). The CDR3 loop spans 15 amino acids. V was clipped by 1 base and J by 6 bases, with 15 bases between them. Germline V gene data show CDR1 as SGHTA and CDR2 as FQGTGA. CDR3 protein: CASSLSPPGGDGYTF. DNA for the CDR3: TGTGCCAGCAGCTTAAGCCCTCCGGGGGGCGATGGCTACACCTTC.

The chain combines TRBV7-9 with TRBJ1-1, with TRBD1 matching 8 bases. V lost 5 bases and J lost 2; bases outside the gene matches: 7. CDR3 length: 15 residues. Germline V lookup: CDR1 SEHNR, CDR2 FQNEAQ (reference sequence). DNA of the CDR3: TGTGCCAGCAGCCCTCCAGGGGGCGGTAACACTGAAGCTTTCTTT. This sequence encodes CASSPPGGGNTEAFF.

The CDR3 reads CASSPSGGQTSYEQYF. CDR3 nucleotide sequence: TGTGCCAGCAGCCCGTCAGGCGGGCAGACCTCCTACGAGCAGTACTTC. The rearrangement uses TRBV7-2 and TRBJ2-7; a possible D gene is TRBD2 (5 bases). Germline values: CDR1 SGHTA, CDR2 FQGNSA. V lost 5 bases to trimming and J lost 0 bases, with 17 bases between them. The CDR3 has 16 amino acids.

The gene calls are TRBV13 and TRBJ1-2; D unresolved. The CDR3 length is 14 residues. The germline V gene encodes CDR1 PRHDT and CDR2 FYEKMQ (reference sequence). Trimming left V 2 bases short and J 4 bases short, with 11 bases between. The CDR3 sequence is CASSLYEEGYGYTF. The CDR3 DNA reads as TGTGCCAGCAGCTTATACGAAGAGGGCTATGGCTACACCTTC.

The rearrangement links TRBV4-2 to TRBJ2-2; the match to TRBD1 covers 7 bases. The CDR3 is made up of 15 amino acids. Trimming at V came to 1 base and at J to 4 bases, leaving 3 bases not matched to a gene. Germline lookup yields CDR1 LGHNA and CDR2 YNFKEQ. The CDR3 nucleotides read TGTGCCAGCAGCCAAGTGGCAGGGGGCACCGGGGAGCTGTTTTTT. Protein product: CASSQVAGGTGELFF.